Each of the 6 T cell receptor beta chains below was sequenced from the same sample in a study of shared clonotypes between healthy human individuals. Sequenced by immunoSEQ multiplex PCR; TCRdb stores in-frame clones only, minus some. The sample has about 2 million clones, over 85% seen once. Material: naive CD4+ T cells sorted from blood. The sample's subset: CD45RA+ positively selected. These receptors all come from a man between 18 and 35 years old in good health.

This rearrangement joins TRBV15 to TRBJ2-7; no clear D. Trimming shortened V by 3 bases and J by 3 bases, and 15 bases separated the two germline ends. Germline-derived CDR1 and CDR2 are LNHNV and YYDKDF (reference sequence). The CDR3 is 15 amino acids. The CDR3 sequence is CATSSVDAYFYEQYF. The CDR3 coding sequence is TGTGCCACCAGCAGCGTGGACGCCTACTTCTACGAGCAGTACTTC. Full variable domain (remainder filled in from reference TRBV15 and TRBJ2-7): DAMVIQNPRYQVTQFGKPVTLSCSQTLNHNVMYWYQQKSSQAPKLLFHYYDKDFNNEADTPDNFQSRRPNTSFCFLDIRSPGLGDTAMYLCATSSVDAYFYEQYFGPGTRLTVT.

This rearrangement joins TRBV19 to TRBJ2-5; TRBD2 aligns across 7 bases. The CDR3 loop spans 15 amino acids. The germline gives CDR1 LNHDA, CDR2 SQIVND (reference sequence). Trimming took 6 bases from V and 1 from J; bases not matched to a gene: 8. The CDR3 loop reads CASRSGKRGQETQYF. CDR3 DNA: TGTGCCAGTAGGTCTGGAAAGCGGGGCCAAGAGACCCAGTACTTC.

This chain uses TRBV5-1 with TRBJ1-4; a weak D match, TRBD1 (5 bases). V lost 0 bases and J lost 4, with 16 bases in between. This CDR3 has 17 residues. Per the germline V gene, CDR1 is SGHRS and CDR2 is YFSETQ. The CDR3 nucleotides are TGCGCCAGCAGCTTGGCCGGGGCCCAGGGAGGTAATGAAAAACTGTTTTTT. Its protein product is CASSLAGAQGGNEKLFF.

J is TRBJ1-1 and V is TRBV29-1; 8 bases map to TRBD1. This CDR3 is 16 amino acids long. The V and J ends lost 2 bases and 7 bases, in that order; junction bases with no gene match: 15. Looked up from germline, CDR1 is SQVTM and CDR2 is ANQGSEA. For the CDR3, the DNA is TGCAGCGTTGAAAATTGGCAGGGGGCGGAGGGGATTGAAGCTTTCTTT. Amino acids: CSVENWQGAEGIEAFF. Full variable domain (remainder filled in from reference TRBV29-1 and TRBJ1-1): SAVISQKPSRDICQRGTSLTIQCQVDSQVTMMFWYRQQPGQSLTLIATANQGSEATYESGFVIDKFPISRPNLTFSTLTVSNMSPEDSSIYLCSVENWQGAEGIEAFFGQGTRLTVV.

This sequence joins TRBV6-1 and TRBJ1-2; D uncertain. Trimming took 6 bases from V and 2 from J, leaving 13 bases between them. Germline CDR1 MNHNS, CDR2 SASEGT. The CDR3 runs 14 residues. This CDR3 is CASRVVLANYGYTF. As DNA, the CDR3 is TGTGCCAGCAGGGTAGTGTTAGCAAACTATGGCTACACCTTC.

This clone showed up just once. This chain joins TRBV4-2 and TRBJ1-5; D perhaps matches TRBD1 (5 bases). The CDR3 contains 16 residues. Germline V lookup: CDR1 LGHNA, CDR2 YNFKEQ. The V and J ends lost 0 bases and 1 base respectively, with 10 bases between them. CDR3 DNA sequence: TGTGCCAGCAGCCAAGAACCAGGGAACAGCAATCAGCCCCAGCATTTT. Translating gives CASSQEPGNSNQPQHF.